The 8 T cell receptor beta chains given below trace back to one sample, sequenced in a study of cytomegalovirus exposure and HLA in healthy donors. PCR employed 60 Vbeta and 13 Jbeta primers. The table came from immunoSEQ multiplex PCR; TCRdb's copy has only in-frame clones and leaves some out. The sample lists about 190,000 clones; more than 75% were seen once. Source material: PBMCs. These receptors were obtained from a man in his forties in good health and CMV-seropositive.

The CDR3 nucleotides are TGCGCCAGCAGCCCGGGAGGGGGTCAGCCCCAGCATTTT. This gives the protein CASSPGGGQPQHF. This chain connects TRBV5-1 to TRBJ1-5; D possibly corresponds to TRBD1 (6 bases). The germline V gene has CDR1 SGHRS and CDR2 YFSETQ. CDR3 size: 13 residues. V lost 4 bases to trimming and J lost 6 bases, with 11 bases between them.

The chain is built from TRBV28 and TRBJ2-1, with D possibly matching TRBD2 (7 bases). The germline V gene encodes CDR1 MDHEN and CDR2 SYDVKM. Trimming took off 6 bases at V and 4 bases at J, with 22 bases between the two ends. The CDR3 is made up of 17 amino acids. The CDR3: CASRLIGLGGFYNEQFF. Here the CDR3 DNA reads TGTGCCAGCAGACTAATCGGACTAGGGGGATTTTACAATGAGCAGTTCTTC.

V is TRBV7-9 and J is TRBJ2-1; tentative D call: TRBD2 (5 bases). This CDR3 has 14 amino acids. Trimming pared 5 bases from V and 8 bases from J, leaving 16 bases between. Per the germline V gene, CDR1 is SEHNR and CDR2 is FQNEAQ (reference sequence). CDR3 sequence reads: CASSRENPNDEQFF. In DNA form, the CDR3 reads TGTGCCAGCAGCCGGGAAAACCCCAATGATGAGCAGTTCTTC.

The chain has TRBV6-5 and TRBJ1-2; no clear D. The CDR3 has 14 residues. V was trimmed by 7 bases and J by 5 bases, leaving 17 bases between them. CDR1 and CDR2 from the germline V gene are MNHEY and SVGAGI. CDR3 nucleotide sequence: TGTGCCAGCAAAACCCTTGGGCGAACTTATGGCTACACCTTC. Translated: CASKTLGRTYGYTF.

This clone was counted a single time. The rearrangement uses TRBV7-9 and TRBJ2-3, with 11 bases that match TRBD2. V trimming: 5 bases; J trimming: 2 bases; junction bases outside the gene matches: 6. Germline V gene data show CDR1 as SEHNR and CDR2 as FQNEAQ (reference sequence). This CDR3 spans 16 amino acids. The CDR3: CASSTGTSGNTDTQYF. The CDR3 DNA follows: TGTGCCAGCAGCACTGGGACTAGCGGTAACACAGATACGCAGTATTTT.

The chain recombines TRBV5-4 with TRBJ2-3; the match to TRBD2 covers 9 bases. CDR3 size: 16 residues. From germline, CDR1 is SGHNT and CDR2 YYREEE (reference sequence). J lost 0 bases, V lost 1 base, and 3 bases had no gene match. The CDR3 loop reads CASSLPREGSTDTQYF. The CDR3 DNA is TGTGCCAGCAGCTTGCCGCGGGAGGGGAGCACAGATACGCAGTATTTT.

The chain carries TRBV4-3 and TRBJ2-7; D uncertain. CDR3 length equals 13 residues. V shed 1 base and J shed 7 bases, with 11 bases lying between them. Germline CDR1 LGHNA, CDR2 YSLEER. CDR3 amino acids: CASSQGLVSEQYF. CDR3 DNA sequence: TGCGCCAGCAGCCAAGGCTTAGTATCGGAGCAGTACTTC.

The genes are TRBV6-5 and TRBJ2-7; TRBD2 matches 9 bases. Germline-derived CDR1 and CDR2 are MNHEY and SVGAGI. The CDR3 runs 15 residues. V lost 0 bases to trimming and J lost 7 bases; unmatched junction nucleotides: 7. The CDR3 DNA reads as TGTGCCAGCAGTTACTCGAGGCTAGCGGGATGGGAGCAGTACTTC. It translates to CASSYSRLAGWEQYF.